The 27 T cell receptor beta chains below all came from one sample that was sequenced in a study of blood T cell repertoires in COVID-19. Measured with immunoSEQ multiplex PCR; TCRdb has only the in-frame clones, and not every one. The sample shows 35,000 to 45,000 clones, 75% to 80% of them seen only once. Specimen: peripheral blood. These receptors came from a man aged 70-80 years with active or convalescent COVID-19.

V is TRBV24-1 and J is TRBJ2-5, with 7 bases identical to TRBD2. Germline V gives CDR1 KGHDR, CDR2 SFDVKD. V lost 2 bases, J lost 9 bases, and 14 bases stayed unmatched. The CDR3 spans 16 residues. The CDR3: CATSDSVAGGAGAQYF. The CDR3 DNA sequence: TGTGCCACCAGTGATTCAGTTGCCGGCGGGGCGGGGGCCCAGTACTTC.

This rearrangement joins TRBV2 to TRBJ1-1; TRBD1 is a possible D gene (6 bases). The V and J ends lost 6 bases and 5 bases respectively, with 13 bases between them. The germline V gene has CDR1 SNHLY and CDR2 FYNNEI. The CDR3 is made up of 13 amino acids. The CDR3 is CASRSQGGTEAFF. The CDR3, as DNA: TGTGCCAGCAGGAGCCAAGGGGGTACTGAAGCTTTCTTT.

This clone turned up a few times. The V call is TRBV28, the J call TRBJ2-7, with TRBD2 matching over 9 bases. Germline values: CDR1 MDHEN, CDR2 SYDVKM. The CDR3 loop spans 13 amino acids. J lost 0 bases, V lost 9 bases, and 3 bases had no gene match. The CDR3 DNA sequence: TGTGCCAGTCAGCGGGGGGTCTCCTACGAGCAGTACTTC. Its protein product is CASQRGVSYEQYF.

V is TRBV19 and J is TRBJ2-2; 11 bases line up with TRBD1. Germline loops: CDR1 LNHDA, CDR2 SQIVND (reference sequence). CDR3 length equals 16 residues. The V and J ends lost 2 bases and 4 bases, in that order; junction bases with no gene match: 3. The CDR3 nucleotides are TGTGCCAGTAGTATACGGACAGGGGGCCGCACCGGGGAGCTGTTTTTT. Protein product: CASSIRTGGRTGELFF. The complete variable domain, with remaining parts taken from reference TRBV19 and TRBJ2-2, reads DGGITQSPKYLFRKEGQNVTLSCEQNLNHDAMYWYRQDPGQGLRLIYYSQIVNDFQKGDIAEGYSVSREKKESFPLTVTSAQKNPTAFYLCASSIRTGGRTGELFFGEGSRLTVL.

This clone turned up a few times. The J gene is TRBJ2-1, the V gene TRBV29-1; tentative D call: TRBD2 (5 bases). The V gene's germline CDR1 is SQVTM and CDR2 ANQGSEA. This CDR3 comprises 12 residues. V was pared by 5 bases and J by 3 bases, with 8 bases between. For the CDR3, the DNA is TGCAGCGTTCGGACTCACTACAATGAGCAGTTCTTC. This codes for CSVRTHYNEQFF.

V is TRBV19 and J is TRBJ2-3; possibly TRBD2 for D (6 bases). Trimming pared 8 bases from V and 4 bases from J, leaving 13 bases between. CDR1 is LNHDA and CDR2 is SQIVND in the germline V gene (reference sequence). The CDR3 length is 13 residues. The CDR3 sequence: CASETRGSDTQYF. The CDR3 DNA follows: TGTGCCAGTGAGACTAGGGGTTCAGATACGCAGTATTTT.

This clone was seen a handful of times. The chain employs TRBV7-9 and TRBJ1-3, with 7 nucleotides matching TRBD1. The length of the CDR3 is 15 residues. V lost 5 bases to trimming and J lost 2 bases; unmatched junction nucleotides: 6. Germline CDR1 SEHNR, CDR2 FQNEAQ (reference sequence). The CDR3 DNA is TGTGCCAGCAGCGCCCCCGGGACAGCTGGAAACACCATATATTTT. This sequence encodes CASSAPGTAGNTIYF. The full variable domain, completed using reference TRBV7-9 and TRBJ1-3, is DTGVSQNPRHKITKRGQNVTFRCDPISEHNRLYWYRQTLGQGPEFLTYFQNEAQLEKSRLLSDRFSAERPKGSFSTLEIQRTEQGDSAMYLCASSAPGTAGNTIYFGEGSWLTVV.

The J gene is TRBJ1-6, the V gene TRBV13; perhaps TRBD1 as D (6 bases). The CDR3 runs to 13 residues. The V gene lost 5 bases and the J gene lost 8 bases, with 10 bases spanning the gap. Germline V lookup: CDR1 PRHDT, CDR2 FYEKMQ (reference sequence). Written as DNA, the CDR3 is TGTGCCAGCAGCGTAAACAGGGATTCACCCCTCCACTTT. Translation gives CASSVNRDSPLHF.

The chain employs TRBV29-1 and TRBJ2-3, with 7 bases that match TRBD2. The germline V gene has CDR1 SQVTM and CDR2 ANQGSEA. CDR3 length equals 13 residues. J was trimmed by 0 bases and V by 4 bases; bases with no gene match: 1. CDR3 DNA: TGCAGCGTTGTCGGGGGGAGCACAGATACGCAGTATTTT. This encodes CSVVGGSTDTQYF.

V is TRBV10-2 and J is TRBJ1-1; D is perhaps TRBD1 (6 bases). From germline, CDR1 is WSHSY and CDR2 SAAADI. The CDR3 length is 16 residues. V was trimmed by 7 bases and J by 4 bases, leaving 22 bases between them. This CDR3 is CASIAPRGGARTEAFF. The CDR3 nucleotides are TGCGCCAGCATCGCTCCAAGAGGGGGGGCGCGCACTGAAGCTTTCTTT.

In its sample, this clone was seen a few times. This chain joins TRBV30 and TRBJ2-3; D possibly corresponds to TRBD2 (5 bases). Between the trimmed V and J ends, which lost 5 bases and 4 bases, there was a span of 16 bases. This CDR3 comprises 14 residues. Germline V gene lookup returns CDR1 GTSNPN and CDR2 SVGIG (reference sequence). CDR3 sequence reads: CAWGSGGSPDTQYF. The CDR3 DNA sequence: TGTGCCTGGGGAAGTGGTGGGAGCCCAGATACGCAGTATTTT.

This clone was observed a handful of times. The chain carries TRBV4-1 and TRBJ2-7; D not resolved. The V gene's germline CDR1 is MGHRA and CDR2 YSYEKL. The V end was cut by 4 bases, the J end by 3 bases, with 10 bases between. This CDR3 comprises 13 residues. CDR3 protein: CASSPLASYEQYF. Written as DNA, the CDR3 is TGCGCCAGCAGCCCCCTTGCCAGCTACGAGCAGTACTTC.

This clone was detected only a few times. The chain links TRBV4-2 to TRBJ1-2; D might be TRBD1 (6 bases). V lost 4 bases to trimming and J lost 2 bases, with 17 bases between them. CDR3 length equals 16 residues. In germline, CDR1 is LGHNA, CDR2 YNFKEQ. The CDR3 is CASSPNYRVGNYGYTF. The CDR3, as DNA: TGTGCCAGCAGCCCCAACTACAGGGTAGGAAACTATGGCTACACCTTC.

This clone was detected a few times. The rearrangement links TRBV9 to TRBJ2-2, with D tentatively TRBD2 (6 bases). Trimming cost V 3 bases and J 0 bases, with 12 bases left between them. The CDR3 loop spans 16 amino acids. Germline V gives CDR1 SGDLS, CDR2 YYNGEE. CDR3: CASSAQTSTNTGELFF. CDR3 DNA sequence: TGTGCCAGCAGCGCCCAGACTAGTACGAACACCGGGGAGCTGTTTTTT.

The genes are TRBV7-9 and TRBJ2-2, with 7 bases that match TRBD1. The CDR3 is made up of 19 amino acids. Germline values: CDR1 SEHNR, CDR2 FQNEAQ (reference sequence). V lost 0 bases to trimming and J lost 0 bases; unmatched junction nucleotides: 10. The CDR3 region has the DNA TGTGCCAGCAGCTTAGCCCGGCGACAGGGCTACGCGAACACCGGGGAGCTGTTTTTT. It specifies CASSLARRQGYANTGELFF.

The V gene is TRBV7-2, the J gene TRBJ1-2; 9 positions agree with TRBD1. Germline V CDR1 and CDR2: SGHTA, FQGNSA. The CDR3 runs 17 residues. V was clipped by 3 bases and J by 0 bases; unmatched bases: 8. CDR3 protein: CASSLPPGQGTNYGYTF. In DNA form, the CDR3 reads TGTGCCAGCAGCTTGCCCCCGGGACAGGGTACTAACTATGGCTACACCTTC.

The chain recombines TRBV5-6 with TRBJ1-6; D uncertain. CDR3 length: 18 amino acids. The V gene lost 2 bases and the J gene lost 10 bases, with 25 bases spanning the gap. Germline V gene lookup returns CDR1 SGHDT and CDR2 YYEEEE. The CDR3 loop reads CASSFEFSRGRRVSPLHF. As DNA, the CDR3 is TGTGCCAGCAGCTTCGAATTCTCGCGGGGAAGGAGAGTCTCACCCCTCCACTTT.

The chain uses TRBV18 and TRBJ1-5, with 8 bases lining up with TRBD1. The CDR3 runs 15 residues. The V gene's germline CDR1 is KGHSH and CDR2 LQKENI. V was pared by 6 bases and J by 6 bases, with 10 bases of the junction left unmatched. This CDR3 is CASSLDRVGSQPQHF. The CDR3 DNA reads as TGTGCCAGCTCCCTGGACAGGGTGGGGAGTCAGCCCCAGCATTTT. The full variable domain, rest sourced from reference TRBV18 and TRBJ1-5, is NAGVMQNPRHLVRRRGQEARLRCSPMKGHSHVYWYRQLPEEGLKFMVYLQKENIIDESGMPKERFSAEFPKEGPSILRIQQVVRGDSAAYFCASSLDRVGSQPQHFGDGTRLSIL.

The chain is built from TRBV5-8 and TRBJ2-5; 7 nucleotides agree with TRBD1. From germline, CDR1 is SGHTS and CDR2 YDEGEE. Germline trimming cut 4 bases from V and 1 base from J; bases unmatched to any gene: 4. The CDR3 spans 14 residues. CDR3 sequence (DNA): TGTGCCAGCAGCCCGGGACAGTTCCAAGAGACCCAGTACTTC. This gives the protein CASSPGQFQETQYF.

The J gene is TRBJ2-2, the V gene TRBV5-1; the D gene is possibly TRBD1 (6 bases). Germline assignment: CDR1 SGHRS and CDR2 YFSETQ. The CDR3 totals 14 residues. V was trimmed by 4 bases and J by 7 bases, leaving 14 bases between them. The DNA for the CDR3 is TGCGCCAGCAGCGCGGACAGTTTCGGCGGGGAGCTGTTTTTT. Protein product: CASSADSFGGELFF. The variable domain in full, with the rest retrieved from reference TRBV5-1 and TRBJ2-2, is KAGVTQTPRYLIKTRGQQVTLSCSPISGHRSVSWYQQTPGQGLQFLFEYFSETQRNKGNFPGRFSGRQFSNSRSEMNVSTLELGDSALYLCASSADSFGGELFFGEGSRLTVL.

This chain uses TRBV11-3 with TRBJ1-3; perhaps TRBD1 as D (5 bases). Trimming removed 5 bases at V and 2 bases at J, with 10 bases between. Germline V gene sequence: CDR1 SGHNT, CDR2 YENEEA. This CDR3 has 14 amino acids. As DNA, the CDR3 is TGTGCCAGCAGCGCATTCAGGGCTGGAAACACCATATATTTT. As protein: CASSAFRAGNTIYF.

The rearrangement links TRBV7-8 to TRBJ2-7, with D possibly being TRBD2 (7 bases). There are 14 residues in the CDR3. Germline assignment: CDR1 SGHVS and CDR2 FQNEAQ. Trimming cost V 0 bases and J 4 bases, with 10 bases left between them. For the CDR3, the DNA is TGTGCCAGCAGCTTAGCCGGGGGGCTGTACGAGCAGTACTTC. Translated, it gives CASSLAGGLYEQYF. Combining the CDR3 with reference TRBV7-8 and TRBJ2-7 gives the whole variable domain GAGVSQSPRYKVAKRGQDVALRCDPISGHVSLFWYQQALGQGPEFLTYFQNEAQLDKSGLPSDRFFAERPEGSVSTLKIQRTQQEDSAVYLCASSLAGGLYEQYFGPGTRLTVT.

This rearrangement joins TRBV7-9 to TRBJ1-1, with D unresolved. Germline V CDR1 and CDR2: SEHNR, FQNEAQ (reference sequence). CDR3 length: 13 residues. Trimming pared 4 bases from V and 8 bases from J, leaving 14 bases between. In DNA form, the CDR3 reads TGTGCCAGCAGCTCCTTATGGGCTACGGAAGCTTTCTTT. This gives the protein CASSSLWATEAFF.

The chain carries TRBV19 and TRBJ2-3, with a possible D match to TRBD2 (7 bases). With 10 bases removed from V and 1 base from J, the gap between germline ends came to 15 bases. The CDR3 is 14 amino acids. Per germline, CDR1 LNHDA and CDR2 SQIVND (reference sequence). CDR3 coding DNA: TGTGCCATCTCCGGGGGGCGGGGCACAGATACGCAGTATTTT. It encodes CAISGGRGTDTQYF. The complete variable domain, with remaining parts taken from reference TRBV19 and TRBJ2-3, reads DGGITQSPKYLFRKEGQNVTLSCEQNLNHDAMYWYRQDPGQGLRLIYYSQIVNDFQKGDIAEGYSVSREKKESFPLTVTSAQKNPTAFYLCAISGGRGTDTQYFGPGTRLTVL.

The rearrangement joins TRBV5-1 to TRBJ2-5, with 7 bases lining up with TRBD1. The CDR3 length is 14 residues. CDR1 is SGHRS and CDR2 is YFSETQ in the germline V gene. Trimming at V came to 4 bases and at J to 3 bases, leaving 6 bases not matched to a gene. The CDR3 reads CASSTNRGEETQYF. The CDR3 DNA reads TGCGCCAGCAGCACCAACAGGGGAGAAGAGACCCAGTACTTC.

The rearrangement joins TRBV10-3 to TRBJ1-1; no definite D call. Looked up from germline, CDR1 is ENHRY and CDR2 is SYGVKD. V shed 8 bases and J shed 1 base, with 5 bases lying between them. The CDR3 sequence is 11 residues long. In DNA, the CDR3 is TGTGCCATCCGAGAGAACACTGAAGCTTTCTTT. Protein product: CAIRENTEAFF.

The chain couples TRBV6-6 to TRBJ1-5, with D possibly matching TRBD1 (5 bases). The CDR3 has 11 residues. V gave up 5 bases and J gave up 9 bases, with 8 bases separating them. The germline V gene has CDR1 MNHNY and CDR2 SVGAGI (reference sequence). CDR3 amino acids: CASSPGSPQHF. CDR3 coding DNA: TGTGCCAGCAGTCCAGGGTCGCCCCAGCATTTT.